This passage covers 12 T cell receptor beta chains from one sample sequenced in a study of identical twins. Via MiXCR, TCRdb re-called the 5' RACE reads, giving one row per CDR3 protein. The table records under 300,000 distinct CDR3 sequences, 11% to 15% of them present only once. Sample: memory (CD45RO+) T cells sorted from blood. These receptors originate from a woman younger than 35 in good health.

This clonotype has just a few counts. One end of the junction varies from germline; a read error may be responsible. The chain carries TRBV7-7 and TRBJ2-2; TRBD2 matches 10 bases. Germline CDR1 reads SSHAT; CDR2 reads FNYEAQ (reference sequence). The length of the CDR3 is 17 residues. CDR3 sequence: CASSPTPGLASTGELFF. Here the CDR3 DNA reads TGTGCTAGCAGCCCTACCCCGGGACTAGCGTCTACCGGGGAGCTGTTTTTT.

This clonotype was seen more than once but under ten times. V and J are TRBV29-1 and TRBJ2-2; 7 bases line up with TRBD2. This CDR3 has 13 residues. The germline CDR1 and CDR2 sequences are SQVTM and ANQGSEA. Germline trimming cut 7 bases from V and 4 bases from J; bases unmatched to any gene: 6. CDR3 nucleotide sequence: TGCAGCGGGGGGGGTAGTGGCACCGGGGAGCTGTTTTTT. This encodes CSGGGSGTGELFF.

In its sample, this clonotype was seen a few times. The chain couples TRBV6-5 to TRBJ1-1; D is perhaps TRBD1 (5 bases). V was shortened by 1 base and J by 1 base, with 13 bases between the two germline ends. The germline gives CDR1 MNHEY, CDR2 SVGAGI. The CDR3 consists of 16 residues. Here the CDR3 DNA reads TGTGCCAGCAGTTACTTTCAGACAGTGGGGAACACTGAAGCTTTCTTT. Its translation: CASSYFQTVGNTEAFF.

This clonotype appeared a few times. V is TRBV20-1 and J is TRBJ2-7; possible D gene TRBD2, 5 bases. V was pared by 3 bases and J by 3 bases, with 12 bases between. Germline-derived CDR1 and CDR2 are DFQATT and SNEGSKA (reference sequence). The CDR3 has 13 amino acids. CDR3 sequence (DNA): TGCAGTGCTAGGGACTTCTTCTTCTACGAGCAGTACTTC. It codes for CSARDFFFYEQYF.

This chain links TRBV12-3 or TRBV12-4 with TRBJ1-1; a weak D match, TRBD1 (5 bases). The CDR3 runs to 15 residues. V shed 4 bases and J shed 2 bases, with 14 bases lying between them. As DNA, the CDR3 is TGTGCCAGCAGTTCACTGGGACGGGGAAACACTGAAGCTTTCTTT. Amino acids: CASSSLGRGNTEAFF.

This clonotype was observed at least ten times. The V and J genes are TRBV7-6 and TRBJ1-3; maybe TRBD1 (6 bases). CDR1 is SGHVS and CDR2 is FNYEAQ in the germline V gene. Trimming removed 5 bases from V and 3 bases from J, with 14 bases in between. This CDR3 has 15 amino acids. The DNA for the CDR3 is TGTGCCAGCAGCCCGCAGGGGCTGGGTGGAAACACCATATATTTT. It translates to CASSPQGLGGNTIYF.

This clonotype was observed a handful of times. J is TRBJ2-1 and V is TRBV15, with D perhaps TRBD1 or TRBD2 (5 bases each). CDR1 LNHNV and CDR2 YYDKDF come from the germline V gene (reference sequence). The CDR3 covers 15 residues. Trimming took 5 bases from V and 5 from J, leaving 16 bases between them. The CDR3 spells CATSVRDLPNNEQFF. Written as DNA, the CDR3 is TGTGCCACCAGCGTCCGGGACCTCCCAAACAATGAGCAGTTCTTC.

A few counts support this clonotype. The J gene is TRBJ1-2, the V gene TRBV20-1; unclear D gene. The CDR3 length is 10 residues. The germline CDR1 and CDR2 sequences are DFQATT and SNEGSKA (reference sequence). V lost 6 bases to trimming and J lost 2 bases, with 4 bases between them. The CDR3 region is CSALNYGYTF. CDR3 bases: TGCAGTGCCTTGAACTATGGCTACACCTTC.

This clonotype occurred a few times. The J gene is TRBJ1-3, the V gene TRBV10-3; 7 bases match TRBD1. The CDR3 has 17 residues. Trimming cost V 0 bases and J 4 bases; bases outside gene matches: 9. Germline V gene sequence: CDR1 ENHRY, CDR2 SYGVKD. The CDR3 bases are TGTGCCATCAGTGAGTCTGCGACAGGGACTGTCGGAAACACCATATATTTT. Amino acid sequence: CAISESATGTVGNTIYF.

The chain uses TRBV5-1 and TRBJ2-2; 8 nucleotides align to TRBD1. Germline assignment: CDR1 SGHRS and CDR2 YFSETQ. The CDR3 loop spans 15 amino acids. The ends lost 2 bases at V and 3 bases at J; junction bases unmatched: 3. The CDR3 DNA reads as TGCGCCAGCAGCTTAGGGACAGGCCACACCGGGGAGCTGTTTTTT. Translation gives CASSLGTGHTGELFF.

This clonotype was counted between two and nine times. This rearrangement joins TRBV10-1 to TRBJ1-2; possible D gene TRBD1, 6 bases. The CDR3 is made up of 14 amino acids. Between the trimmed V and J ends, which lost 9 bases and 6 bases, there was a span of 20 bases. Germline V gene lookup returns CDR1 WNHNN and CDR2 SYGVQD (reference sequence). CDR3 nucleotide sequence: TGCGCCAGGCCGAACAGGGACTACAGAGATGGCTACACCTTC. Encoded protein: CARPNRDYRDGYTF.

Only a few counts were recorded for this clonotype. V gene TRBV25-1 combines with J gene TRBJ1-6; D unresolved. Germline V gene sequence: CDR1 MGHDK, CDR2 SYGVNS. V shed 3 bases and J shed 1 base, with 13 bases lying between them. CDR3 length: 17 amino acids. In nucleotides, the CDR3 is TGTGCCAGCAGTGACATCGGAATTGGTTCCTATAATTCACCCCTCCACTTT. Translated: CASSDIGIGSYNSPLHF.